Each of the 9 T cell receptor beta chains below was sequenced from the same sample in a study of cytomegalovirus exposure and HLA in healthy donors (dated by TCRdb to between 2016 and 2019). Libraries were prepared through the immunoSEQ multiplex PCR assay. For the multiplex PCR, a mixture combining 60 forward primers for TCR Vbeta segments and 13 reverse primers for TCR Jbeta segments was used. In its TCRdb copy, this immuneACCESS table keeps in-frame sequences only and misses some clones. Where compared with another copy, unresolved V genes explain less than half of these, and the others have no known cause. A total of about 92,000 clones appear in this sample, roughly 70% of them only once. Around 2.5% of the sample is in the top ten clones. The sequencing input was PBMCs. These TCRs come from a middle-aged man in good health and CMV-seronegative.

The gene calls are TRBV5-1 and TRBJ2-5; 10 positions match TRBD1. This CDR3 has 15 residues. Losses at the gene ends were 4 bases for V and 5 bases for J; bases not matched to a gene: 8. Germline CDR1 reads SGHRS; CDR2 reads YFSETQ. The CDR3 protein is CASSLWGQGSETQYF. CDR3 DNA sequence: TGCGCCAGCAGCCTGTGGGGACAGGGGTCGGAGACCCAGTACTTC.

V gene TRBV5-1 combines with J gene TRBJ1-2; the D gene is possibly TRBD1 (6 bases). The CDR3 has 14 residues. Between the trimmed V and J ends, which lost 4 bases and 7 bases, there was a span of 17 bases. Germline CDR1 and CDR2: SGHRS and YFSETQ. The CDR3 is CASSGLGGVGGYTF. The CDR3 DNA follows: TGCGCCAGCAGCGGACTAGGGGGGGTAGGTGGCTACACCTTC.

This clone has more than one count but fewer than ten. The gene calls are TRBV6-1 and TRBJ1-2, with TRBD1 as a possible D gene (6 bases). Germline V CDR1 and CDR2: MNHNS, SASEGT. The V end lost 1 base, the J end lost 2 bases, and 11 bases lay between the germline ends. CDR3 length: 15 residues. The CDR3 loop is CASSEVYTGNYGYTF. Here the CDR3 DNA reads TGTGCCAGCAGTGAAGTTTACACAGGGAACTATGGCTACACCTTC.

The chain is built from TRBV20-1 and TRBJ2-5; TRBD2 matches 8 bases. This CDR3 is 11 amino acids long. CDR1 and CDR2 from the germline V gene are DFQATT and SNEGSKA (reference sequence). V lost 7 bases, J lost 4 bases, and 2 bases stayed unmatched. DNA for the CDR3: TGCAGTGGGCTAGCGGGAGAGACCCAGTACTTC. Its translation: CSGLAGETQYF.

This clone has ten or more counts. As DNA, the CDR3 is TGTGCCAGCAGTCCCGGGACAGGGTCTGGGGCCAACGTCCTGACTTTC. Amino acid sequence: CASSPGTGSGANVLTF. This sequence joins TRBV6-4 and TRBJ2-6; 9 nucleotides agree with TRBD1. Germline CDR1 and CDR2: MRHNA and SNTAGT. J lost 1 base, V lost 5 bases, and 3 bases had no gene match. This CDR3 spans 16 amino acids.

This clone appeared a few times. V is TRBV18 and J is TRBJ2-2, with D hard to call. This CDR3 is built from 14 residues. V was cut by 4 bases and J by 3 bases, with 9 bases left in between. CDR1 is KGHSH, CDR2 LQKENI, per germline. The CDR3 DNA reads as TGTGCCAGCTCACAGCTTATATACACCGGGGAGCTGTTTTTT. Amino acid sequence: CASSQLIYTGELFF.

The chain uses TRBV27 and TRBJ1-5; D ambiguous. The CDR3 extends over 15 amino acids. Per the germline V gene, CDR1 is MNHEY and CDR2 is SMNVEV (reference sequence). Trimming cost V 4 bases and J 2 bases, with 12 bases left between them. CDR3 DNA sequence: TGTGCCAGCAGTTGGATAGGCGAGGGCAATCAGCCCCAGCATTTT. It is translated as CASSWIGEGNQPQHF.

The chain employs TRBV6-5 and TRBJ1-2; D is possibly TRBD1 (5 bases). The CDR3 covers 16 residues. The ends were cut back, 2 bases at V and 2 bases at J, with 15 bases in the middle. Germline V gives CDR1 MNHEY, CDR2 SVGAGI. The CDR3 region is CASSYSLWQGNYGYTF. CDR3 sequence (DNA): TGTGCCAGCAGTTACAGCTTGTGGCAGGGAAACTATGGCTACACCTTC.

This clone was observed a handful of times. The V call is TRBV6-6, the J call TRBJ2-1; 8 bases map to TRBD2. CDR3 length: 16 amino acids. The trim removed 4 bases at V and 8 bases at J, leaving 13 bases unmatched. CDR1 and CDR2 (germline): MNHNY, SVGAGI (reference sequence). The CDR3 nucleotides are TGTGCCAGCAGTTTCCGCCCGGGACTAGGGGTTTATGAGCAGTTCTTC. Its protein product is CASSFRPGLGVYEQFF.